The clone carrying this TCR beta chain showed up just a few times. Its antigen is not known. The data were obtained in a study of T cell repertoires in aging, cancer and after chemotherapy. General observations from the study: In each cancer cohort, median generation probability increased across chemotherapy, suggesting thymic output rebounded. Age-matched healthy donors had significantly more diverse, less clonal blood TCR repertoires than untreated cancer patients. These repertoire data do not allow conclusions about immunological memory after chemotherapy.

TRB rearrangements spanning V, D and J were amplified using mixed TRB-A/B primers. TCRdb used MiXCR to reprocess the multiplex PCR reads, holding one entry per CDR3 protein. The profile shows about 6,200 distinct CDR3 sequences, 25% to 30% of them singletons. Deletions cut 5 bases from V and 8 bases from J, with 19 bases between. This CDR3 comprises 14 residues. Per germline, CDR1 SGHRS and CDR2 YFSETQ. Amplification of TCR beta used genomic DNA extracted from peripheral blood. The source material was blood. The source of this sequence is a human donor in good health. This chain uses TRBV5-1 with TRBJ1-2, with a weak D call TRBD1 (6 bases). The CDR3 loop is CASRNRVEVLGYTF. CDR3 DNA: TGCGCCAGCAGGAACAGGGTTGAGGTTTTAGGCTACACCTTC.